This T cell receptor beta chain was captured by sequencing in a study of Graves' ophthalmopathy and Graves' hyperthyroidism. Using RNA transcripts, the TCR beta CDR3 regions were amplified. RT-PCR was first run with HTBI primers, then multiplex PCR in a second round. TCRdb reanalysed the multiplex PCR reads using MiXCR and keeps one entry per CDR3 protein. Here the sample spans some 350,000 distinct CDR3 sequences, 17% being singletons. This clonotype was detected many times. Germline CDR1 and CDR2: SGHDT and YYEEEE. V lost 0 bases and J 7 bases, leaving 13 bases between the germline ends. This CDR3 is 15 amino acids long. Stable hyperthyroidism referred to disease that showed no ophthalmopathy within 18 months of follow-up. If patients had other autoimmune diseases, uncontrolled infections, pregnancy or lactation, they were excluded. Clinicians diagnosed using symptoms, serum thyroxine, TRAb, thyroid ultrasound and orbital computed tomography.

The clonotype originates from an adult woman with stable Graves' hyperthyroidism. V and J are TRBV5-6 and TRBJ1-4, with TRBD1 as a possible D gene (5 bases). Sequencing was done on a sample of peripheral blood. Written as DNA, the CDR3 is TGTGCCAGCAGCTTGGGATCAGGGTTGGTTGAAAAACTGTTTTTT. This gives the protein CASSLGSGLVEKLFF.